This T cell receptor (beta chain) derives from a study of patients and donors after allogeneic stem cell transplantation. This clonotype was seen repeatedly, ten times or more. V shed 0 bases and J shed 5 bases, with 10 bases lying between them. Germline CDR1 reads MNHEY; CDR2 reads SVGAGI. The CDR3 sequence is 14 residues long. TCRdb recomputed calls from the RT-PCR reads with MiXCR, one row per CDR3 protein. The sample yields more than 850,000 distinct CDR3 sequences, around 17% seen once. The sequencing input was blood, either unsorted or a sorted T cell fraction (not recorded which). This TCR was recovered from a human donor who was either an allogeneic HSCT recipient or a stem cell or donor lymphocyte infusion donor (not recorded which). It is not recorded whose cells these are; they may come from a transplant donor. The chain carries TRBV6-5 and TRBJ1-2; D call uncertain. The CDR3: CASSYSAALYGYTF. DNA of the CDR3: TGTGCCAGCAGTTACTCGGCAGCCCTGTATGGCTACACCTTC.